The source of this T cell receptor beta chain is a study of cytomegalovirus exposure and HLA in healthy donors. CDR1 and CDR2 from the germline V gene are MNHEY and SMNVEV (reference sequence). CDR3 size: 14 residues. Trimming at V came to 7 bases and at J to 0 bases, leaving 6 bases not matched to a gene. Method: immunoSEQ multiplex PCR; TCRdb's copy keeps in-frame clones and lacks some. The sample lists about 330,000 clones, 86% occurring once. The donors were in the roughly 110-subject validation cohort, distinct from the roughly 670-subject first cohort. This rearrangement joins TRBV27 to TRBJ2-7, with 7 bases identical to TRBD1. The clonotype comes from a woman aged 18-35 years in good health and CMV-seronegative. The sample taken for sequencing was PBMCs. The CDR3 DNA reads TGTGCCAGCAAGGGACAGCCAAACTCCTACGAGCAGTACTTC. It translates to CASKGQPNSYEQYF.